This is a list of T cell receptor beta chains from one sample in a study of T cells after yellow fever vaccination. MiXCR, run by TCRdb on the 5' RACE reads, gives a single entry per CDR3 protein. The data contain approximately 580,000 distinct CDR3 sequences, about 17% of them singletons. Source: PBMCs, taken less than 6 days after the first yellow fever vaccination. These receptors all come from a man aged 18-30 years who received the YFV17D yellow fever vaccine. CDR3s include the opening cysteine and the closing phenylalanine or tryptophan. The listing skips clone size in some rows; elsewhere it reads once, few, many or a size class.

J gene,V gene,clone size,CDR3 protein
TRBJ1-1,TRBV5-1,.,CASSLGTHPEAFF
TRBJ1-2,TRBV12-3/TRBV12-4,few,CASSLVTVNYGYTF
TRBJ2-3,TRBV5-5,many,CASSSLAGADTQYF
TRBJ2-3,TRBV5-1,many,CASSLATGTDTQYF
TRBJ1-2,TRBV7-2,.,CASSLGIRDGYTF
TRBJ2-5,TRBV5-1,few,CASSPGAGGLQETQYF
TRBJ1-4,TRBV20-1,.,CSARGRPRATNEKLFF
TRBJ1-1,TRBV7-9,many,CASRGRQGAGTEAFF
TRBJ2-1,TRBV7-9,.,CASSSPGRSNEQFF
TRBJ1-6,TRBV6-4,.,CASSPRDTESPLHF
TRBJ2-3,TRBV20-1,.,CSAPLLAATDTQYF
TRBJ2-2,TRBV5-1,.,CASSPNPSSGGELFF
TRBJ2-5,TRBV12-3/TRBV12-4,few,CASSFRPGRAETQYF
TRBJ1-2,TRBV6-2/TRBV6-3,.,CASRTLTDGYTF
TRBJ2-1,TRBV18,.,CASSPGGGRGFVEQFF
TRBJ2-1,TRBV18,few,CASSRTSGGNTLTYNEQFF
TRBJ1-6,TRBV12-3/TRBV12-4,.,CASSLWDRDNSPLHF
TRBJ2-1,TRBV19,.,CASGWSSYNEQFF
TRBJ2-3,TRBV14,few,CASSSGQAQVTQYF
TRBJ1-2,TRBV6-2/TRBV6-3,.,CASSYPPGQSYGYTF